This section outlines one TCR beta chain sequence together with its context. The data are from a study of radiation and T cells in renal cell carcinoma. The sample's time point: blood 4 weeks post-SBRT, at nephrectomy. Treatment of the sample: 15 Gy SBRT to primary tumor, nephrectomy 4 weeks later. Nephrectomy followed 15 Gy stereotactic body radiation by 4 weeks. Serial blood draws occurred at baseline and 2 and 4 weeks post-SBRT. Trimming removed 4 bases at V and 2 bases at J, with 3 bases between. Per the germline V gene, CDR1 is MDHEN and CDR2 is SYDVKM. The CDR3 extends over 11 amino acids. TCRdb's copy holds only in-frame clones and misses some; the assay was immunoSEQ multiplex PCR. The sample lists roughly 170,000 clones, about 87% seen once, with 11% in the top ten.

The sequenced sample was blood, obtained from a patient whose treatment included radiotherapy and nephrectomy. The clonotype originates from a woman aged 45-65 years with renal cell carcinoma. The V gene is TRBV28, the J gene TRBJ2-7; D is ambiguous. The CDR3 DNA reads TGTGCCAGCAGTTCCCCCTACGAGCAGTACTTC. It specifies CASSSPYEQYF.